This T cell receptor (beta chain) stems from a study of early T cells in non-severe SARS-CoV-2 infection. Individual cDNA molecules each received unique molecular identifiers attached to them. Each CDR3 protein is one row after TCRdb ran MiXCR on the 5' RACE reads. The sample gives tens of thousands of distinct CDR3 sequences, 20% of which show up once; about 15% is in the top ten. Points on this clonotype: Its antigen remains unidentified.

Study results and caveats: Sequences matched to VDJdb favored anti-spike CD8 responses, while private and CD4 specificities were missed.

Germline loops: CDR1 MNHEY, CDR2 SVGEGT. Trimming left V 6 bases short and J 5 bases short, with 11 bases between. The CDR3 length is 14 residues. The clonotype comes from an adult who was a healthcare worker with PCR-confirmed SARS-CoV-2 infection or an uninfected control (not recorded which). This specimen was whole blood, taken at baseline. The genes are TRBV6-2 or TRBV6-3 and TRBJ1-6; a possible D gene is TRBD1 (5 bases). The CDR3 coding sequence is TGTGCCAGCAGCCGTACACAGGATAATTCACCCCTCCACTTT. Translated, it gives CASSRTQDNSPLHF.